This T cell receptor (beta chain) was sequenced in a study of cytomegalovirus exposure and HLA in healthy donors. The PCR had 60 Vbeta and 13 Jbeta primers. This table comes from immunoSEQ multiplex PCR, and its TCRdb copy is limited to in-frame clones, with some not included. The sample gives under 150,000 clones, roughly three quarters of which show up once; approximately 5.1% is in the top ten. As for this clone: Its antigen is undetermined.

Points from the study as a whole: Earlier results showed most TCR beta V segments being productive about 87% or about 30% of the time. As a later analysis showed, several of the most significant clusters appeared to be linked to common viral pathogens. Most subjects' HLA-A and HLA-B alleles were reportedly predicted from TCR beta sequences.

J gave up 4 bases and V 2 bases, and 6 bases lay outside the gene matches. CDR1 MDHEN and CDR2 SYDVKM come from the germline V gene. The CDR3 consists of 15 residues. The chain uses TRBV28 and TRBJ2-7; 9 positions match TRBD1. Sequencing input: PBMCs. This receptor was taken from a male donor in good health and CMV-seronegative. This chain's CDR3 is CASSLGGTGWYEQYF. The CDR3 region has the DNA TGTGCCAGCAGTTTAGGAGGGACAGGGTGGTACGAGCAGTACTTC.